The 18 T cell receptor beta chains presented below share a single source sample, sequenced in a study of blood T cell repertoires in COVID-19. Produced via immunoSEQ multiplex PCR; TCRdb's table is partial and in-frame only. The sample includes 140,000 to 150,000 clones, over 70% of them seen just once. Sequencing was done on a sample of PBMCs or T cells enriched from blood (not recorded which). The receptors were gathered from a man aged 55 to 70 who had recovered from COVID-19.

The chain recombines TRBV6-5 with TRBJ2-1, with 12 bases identical to TRBD2. CDR1 is MNHEY and CDR2 is SVGAGI in the germline V gene. J lost 3 bases, V lost 8 bases, and 5 bases had no gene match. The CDR3 consists of 15 residues. In nucleotides, the CDR3 is TGTGCCAGCGTGCCTAGCGGGGGGGTCTACAATGAGCAGTTCTTC. It is translated as CASVPSGGVYNEQFF.

This chain uses TRBV6-5 with TRBJ2-7, with D perhaps matching TRBD2 (5 bases). The CDR3 spans 13 residues. The germline V gene encodes CDR1 MNHEY and CDR2 SVGAGI. The V gene lost 2 bases and the J gene lost 1 base, with 6 bases spanning the gap. The CDR3 nucleotides read TGTGCCAGCAGTTACGACTATTCCTACGAGCAGTACTTC. This gives the protein CASSYDYSYEQYF.

The chain carries TRBV10-3 and TRBJ2-1, with 8 bases matching TRBD2. V trimming: 6 bases; J trimming: 8 bases; junction bases outside the gene matches: 12. This CDR3 is 15 amino acids long. Per the germline V gene, CDR1 is ENHRY and CDR2 is SYGVKD. CDR3 in amino acids: CAIRPGLESLHEQFF. The CDR3 nucleotides read TGTGCCATCAGACCGGGACTAGAAAGCTTGCATGAGCAGTTCTTC.

The V call is TRBV14, the J call TRBJ2-2, with TRBD1 as a possible D gene (6 bases). Looked up from germline, CDR1 is SGHDN and CDR2 is FVKESK. This CDR3 comprises 15 residues. Trimming cost V 5 bases and J 4 bases, with 14 bases left between them. The CDR3 DNA reads TGTGCCAGCAGCGCCCAGGGACATCTCACCGGGGAGCTGTTTTTT. Its translation is CASSAQGHLTGELFF. The full variable domain, its missing parts supplied by reference TRBV14 and TRBJ2-2, is EAGVTQFPSHSVIEKGQTVTLRCDPISGHDNLYWYRRVMGKEIKFLLHFVKESKQDESGMPNNRFLAERTGGTYSTLKVQPAELEDSGVYFCASSAQGHLTGELFFGEGSRLTVL.

This clone has more than one count but fewer than ten. V usage is TRBV4-1 and J usage is TRBJ1-5; D ambiguous. V was pared by 0 bases and J by 7 bases, with 13 bases between. Germline-derived CDR1 and CDR2 are MGHRA and YSYEKL. This CDR3 comprises 15 residues. The CDR3 here is CASSQDWPVGQPQHF. CDR3 in DNA: TGCGCCAGCAGCCAAGATTGGCCAGTCGGGCAGCCCCAGCATTTT.

The genes are TRBV12-1 and TRBJ2-7; the table's D gene call, TRBD1, was not cross checked with the DNA. TRBV12-1 is recorded as a pseudogene. The CDR3 length is 15 residues. The CDR3 loop is CASEQTGTGASEQYF. CDR3 nucleotide sequence: TGTGCCAGCGAACAAACCGGGACAGGGGCCTCCGAGCAGTACTTC.

The chain uses TRBV15 and TRBJ1-1; unclear D gene. The V gene lost 0 bases and the J gene lost 4 bases, with 6 bases spanning the gap. The CDR3 consists of 13 residues. Germline V gene sequence: CDR1 LNHNV, CDR2 YYDKDF (reference sequence). CDR3 residues: CATSRDWATEAFF. As DNA, the CDR3 is TGTGCCACCAGCAGAGACTGGGCCACTGAAGCTTTCTTT.

This clone was detected only once. The rearrangement links TRBV2 to TRBJ2-1; 10 nucleotides agree with TRBD2. This CDR3 has 16 amino acids. In germline, CDR1 is SNHLY, CDR2 FYNNEI. J was trimmed by 7 bases and V by 9 bases; bases with no gene match: 15. This CDR3 is CASRTQPGLAINEQFF. DNA of the CDR3: TGTGCCAGTCGGACTCAACCGGGACTAGCGATTAATGAGCAGTTCTTC.

This clone was counted ten times or more. J is TRBJ2-7 and V is TRBV5-1, with TRBD2 matching over 7 bases. The length of the CDR3 is 14 residues. Germline V gives CDR1 SGHRS, CDR2 YFSETQ. Germline trimming cut 4 bases from V and 4 bases from J; bases unmatched to any gene: 8. The DNA of the CDR3 is TGCGCCAGCAGCCCTTCCACCGGGGGGTACGAGCAGTACTTC. Translating gives CASSPSTGGYEQYF. Drawing the rest from reference TRBV5-1 and TRBJ2-7, the complete variable domain is KAGVTQTPRYLIKTRGQQVTLSCSPISGHRSVSWYQQTPGQGLQFLFEYFSETQRNKGNFPGRFSGRQFSNSRSEMNVSTLELGDSALYLCASSPSTGGYEQYFGPGTRLTVT.

The rearrangement uses TRBV27 and TRBJ2-7; D ambiguous. The CDR3 is made up of 12 amino acids. Germline lookup yields CDR1 MNHEY and CDR2 SMNVEV (reference sequence). The ends were cut back, 6 bases at V and 5 bases at J, with 11 bases in the middle. Written as DNA, the CDR3 is TGTGCCAGCAGCCCCGAGTCTCACGAGCAGTACTTC. Its protein is CASSPESHEQYF.

The chain links TRBV5-1 to TRBJ2-5; maybe TRBD2 (5 bases). The CDR3 length is 15 residues. V dropped 2 bases and J dropped 0 bases, with 11 bases sitting between them. Germline lookup yields CDR1 SGHRS and CDR2 YFSETQ. The chain's CDR3 is CASSFGESYQETQYF. The CDR3 coding sequence is TGCGCCAGCAGCTTTGGGGAGTCGTACCAAGAGACCCAGTACTTC.

V usage is TRBV28 and J usage is TRBJ2-7; TRBD2 matches 8 bases. The germline gives CDR1 MDHEN, CDR2 SYDVKM. V lost 6 bases, J lost 2 bases, and 9 bases stayed unmatched. The length of the CDR3 is 15 residues. The CDR3 protein is CASRTPSGPTYEQYF. CDR3 coding DNA: TGTGCCAGCAGGACCCCTAGCGGGCCAACCTACGAGCAGTACTTC.

Only one count was recorded for this clone. This chain connects TRBV18 to TRBJ2-7, with TRBD2 matching 9 bases. The CDR3 runs to 18 residues. Trimming removed 6 bases from V and 3 bases from J; junction bases left unmatched: 18. The germline CDR1 and CDR2 sequences are KGHSH and LQKENI. The CDR3 DNA is TGTGCCAGCTCCCCCCAGAGCGGGAGGCCCGGATTAGACTACGAGCAGTACTTC. Translation: CASSPQSGRPGLDYEQYF. Drawing the rest from reference TRBV18 and TRBJ2-7, the complete variable domain is NAGVMQNPRHLVRRRGQEARLRCSPMKGHSHVYWYRQLPEEGLKFMVYLQKENIIDESGMPKERFSAEFPKEGPSILRIQQVVRGDSAAYFCASSPQSGRPGLDYEQYFGPGTRLTVT.

The chain employs TRBV24-1 and TRBJ1-5; 9 bases align to TRBD1. J gave up 1 base and V 10 bases, and 4 bases lay outside the gene matches. CDR1 and CDR2 from the germline V gene are KGHDR and SFDVKD. The CDR3 is 14 residues long. The CDR3 loop reads CATTGTGSNQPQHF. CDR3 nucleotides: TGTGCCACAACCGGGACAGGGAGCAATCAGCCCCAGCATTTT.

V is TRBV20-1 and J is TRBJ1-5, with TRBD1 as a possible D gene (6 bases). The CDR3 is 14 residues long. Germline assignment: CDR1 DFQATT and CDR2 SNEGSKA (reference sequence). Trimming cost V 3 bases and J 3 bases, with 12 bases left between them. The DNA for the CDR3 is TGCAGTGCTAGTATACAGGGATACAATCAGCCCCAGCATTTT. It codes for CSASIQGYNQPQHF.

J is TRBJ2-3 and V is TRBV20-1; no firm D call. The V gene lost 3 bases and the J gene lost 5 bases, with 6 bases spanning the gap. This CDR3 contains 11 residues. Germline V gene lookup returns CDR1 DFQATT and CDR2 SNEGSKA (reference sequence). CDR3 nucleotide sequence: TGCAGTGCTAGGTGGAGAGATACGCAGTATTTT. Its protein is CSARWRDTQYF.

This rearrangement joins TRBV30 to TRBJ1-1; TRBD1 agrees at 7 bases. CDR1 is GTSNPN and CDR2 is SVGIG in the germline V gene (reference sequence). The CDR3 consists of 13 residues. Losses at the gene ends were 5 bases for V and 3 bases for J; bases not matched to a gene: 6. In nucleotides, the CDR3 is TGTGCCTGGGTAAGGGGGCAGGACACTGAAGCTTTCTTT. It is translated as CAWVRGQDTEAFF.

V is TRBV7-9 and J is TRBJ2-3; 9 positions match TRBD2. The ends lost 0 bases at V and 2 bases at J; junction bases unmatched: 3. Looked up from germline, CDR1 is SEHNR and CDR2 is FQNEAQ (reference sequence). This CDR3 contains 16 residues. Here the CDR3 reads CASSLASGGNTDTQYF. CDR3 DNA sequence: TGTGCCAGCAGCTTAGCCAGCGGGGGGAACACAGATACGCAGTATTTT.